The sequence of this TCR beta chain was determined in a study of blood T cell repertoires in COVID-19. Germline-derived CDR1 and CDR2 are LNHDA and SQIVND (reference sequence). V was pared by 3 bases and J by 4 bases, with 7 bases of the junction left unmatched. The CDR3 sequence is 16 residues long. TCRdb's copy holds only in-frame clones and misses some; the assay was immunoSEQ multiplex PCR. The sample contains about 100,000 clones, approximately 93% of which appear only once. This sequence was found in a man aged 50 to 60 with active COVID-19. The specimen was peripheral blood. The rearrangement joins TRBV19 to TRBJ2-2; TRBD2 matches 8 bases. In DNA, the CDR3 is TGTGCCAGTAGTATCTCATCGGGGGGGGCCACCGGGGAGCTGTTTTTT. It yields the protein CASSISSGGATGELFF.